The 18 T cell receptor beta chains given below trace back to one sample, sequenced in a study of blood T cell repertoires in COVID-19. Clones were read by immunoSEQ multiplex PCR, and TCRdb kept only the in-frame ones, dropping some. The sample has some 290,000 clones, around 90% seen once. Sequencing input: PBMCs or T cells enriched from blood (not recorded which). The receptors derive from a woman in her 40s with acute COVID-19.

This CDR3 is CASSEGQPGANVLTF. CDR3 bases: TGTGCCAGCAGCGAGGGACAGCCTGGGGCCAACGTCCTGACTTTC. This rearrangement joins TRBV2 to TRBJ2-6; 7 nucleotides line up with TRBD1. Germline CDR1 reads SNHLY; CDR2 reads FYNNEI. The J segment lost 2 bases and the V segment lost 6 bases, leaving 4 bases of the junction unmatched. The CDR3 is 15 residues long. Based on the CDR3 plus reference TRBV2 and TRBJ2-6, the full variable domain is EPEVTQTPSHQVTQMGQEVILRCVPISNHLYFYWYRQILGQKVEFLVSFYNNEISEKSEIFDDQFSVERPDGSNFTLKIRSTKLEDSAMYFCASSEGQPGANVLTFGAGSRLTVL.

The chain couples TRBV6-5 to TRBJ2-2; 7 bases align to TRBD1. Germline CDR1 is MNHEY and CDR2 is SVGAGI. CDR3 length: 16 residues. J lost 1 base, V lost 0 bases, and 2 bases had no gene match. CDR3 region: CASSYSTGLNTGELFF. The CDR3 DNA follows: TGTGCCAGCAGTTACTCGACAGGGCTGAACACCGGGGAGCTGTTTTTT.

Concerning this clone: One end of the junction fails to match germline, which may point to a read error. This chain links TRBV15 with TRBJ2-1, with D perhaps TRBD2 (5 bases). CDR1 and CDR2 from the germline V gene are LNHNV and YYDKDF (reference sequence). This CDR3 comprises 17 residues. The CDR3 nucleotides are TGTGCCACCAGGAGAGGGCGGGTGCGTGCTAGCCCGGATGAGCAGTTCTTC. Protein: CATRRGRVRASPDEQFF.

This rearrangement joins TRBV30 to TRBJ1-2, with D possibly matching TRBD1 (5 bases). This CDR3 has 12 residues. The V end was cut by 3 bases, the J end by 7 bases, with 12 bases between. In germline, CDR1 is GTSNPN, CDR2 SVGIG (reference sequence). This CDR3 is CAWRGQGGGYTF. CDR3 DNA sequence: TGTGCCTGGAGAGGGCAGGGCGGTGGCTACACCTTC.

The V call is TRBV5-1, the J call TRBJ1-1; D is ambiguous. Trimming removed 1 base at V and 1 base at J, with 11 bases between. Germline CDR1 is SGHRS and CDR2 is YFSETQ. There are 15 residues in the CDR3. In nucleotides, the CDR3 is TGCGCCAGCAGCTTGTCGTACCAGCGGAACACTGAAGCTTTCTTT. This codes for CASSLSYQRNTEAFF.

The chain uses TRBV2 and TRBJ2-6; no reliable D call. There are 16 residues in the CDR3. The germline V gene encodes CDR1 SNHLY and CDR2 FYNNEI. Trimming shortened V by 4 bases and J by 0 bases, and 10 bases separated the two germline ends. The DNA of the CDR3 is TGTGCCAGCAGTGGAGGCCAGTCCTCTGGGGCCAACGTCCTGACTTTC. Protein sequence: CASSGGQSSGANVLTF.

This clone was counted a single time. The rearrangement uses TRBV30 and TRBJ2-1, with D maybe TRBD1 (6 bases). V gave up 3 bases and J gave up 7 bases, with 16 bases separating them. CDR3 size: 14 residues. The germline V gene has CDR1 GTSNPN and CDR2 SVGIG (reference sequence). CDR3 DNA sequence: TGTGCCTGGAGCGTAGGGGGTGTAGGGAATGAGCAGTTCTTC. Translation gives CAWSVGGVGNEQFF.

The rearrangement joins TRBV20-1 to TRBJ1-2; D gene ambiguous. Germline loops: CDR1 DFQATT, CDR2 SNEGSKA (reference sequence). The CDR3 contains 11 residues. Between the trimmed V and J ends, which lost 0 bases and 8 bases, there was a span of 7 bases. CDR3 nucleotide sequence: TGCAGTGCTAGAGATCCGCGAGGCTACACCTTC. This translates into CSARDPRGYTF.

V usage is TRBV29-1 and J usage is TRBJ2-7; 8 bases are a match to TRBD2. Looked up from germline, CDR1 is SQVTM and CDR2 is ANQGSEA. The CDR3 runs to 15 residues. V lost 0 bases to trimming and J lost 4 bases; unmatched junction nucleotides: 8. The CDR3 protein is CSVEDRTSGFYEQYF. The CDR3 DNA reads as TGCAGCGTTGAAGATCGAACTAGCGGATTTTACGAGCAGTACTTC.

The J gene is TRBJ2-3, the V gene TRBV5-1, with 9 bases aligning to TRBD1. The CDR3 consists of 14 residues. J gave up 4 bases and V 2 bases, and 2 bases lay outside the gene matches. CDR1 and CDR2 from the germline V gene are SGHRS and YFSETQ. Here the CDR3 reads CASSFRQGADTQYF. CDR3 in DNA: TGCGCCAGCAGCTTCAGACAGGGGGCAGATACGCAGTATTTT. The full variable domain, its missing parts supplied by reference TRBV5-1 and TRBJ2-3, is KAGVTQTPRYLIKTRGQQVTLSCSPISGHRSVSWYQQTPGQGLQFLFEYFSETQRNKGNFPGRFSGRQFSNSRSEMNVSTLELGDSALYLCASSFRQGADTQYFGPGTRLTVL.

Notes on this clone: Other DNA sequences of this sample code for an identical CDR3. This chain connects TRBV29-1 to TRBJ1-1, with 7 positions matching TRBD1. The CDR3 covers 12 residues. Germline loops: CDR1 SQVTM, CDR2 ANQGSEA. Trimming cost V 7 bases and J 1 base; bases outside gene matches: 3. CDR3 sequence: CSGRQGNTEAFF. CDR3 DNA: TGCAGCGGTCGACAGGGGAACACTGAAGCTTTCTTT.

This chain uses TRBV14 with TRBJ2-3; D unclear. This CDR3 has 13 residues. Looked up from germline, CDR1 is SGHDN and CDR2 is FVKESK. The V gene lost 6 bases and the J gene lost 6 bases, with 13 bases spanning the gap. CDR3 loop: CASSPLSRDTQYF. In nucleotides, the CDR3 is TGTGCCAGCAGTCCCCTTAGCCGGGATACGCAGTATTTT.

The rearrangement joins TRBV5-1 to TRBJ2-7; tentatively, D is TRBD1 (5 bases). There are 13 residues in the CDR3. The V gene lost 4 bases and the J gene lost 3 bases, with 11 bases spanning the gap. CDR1 is SGHRS, CDR2 YFSETQ, per germline. The CDR3 is CASSPDIFYEQYF. The CDR3 DNA reads as TGCGCCAGCAGCCCGGACATTTTCTACGAGCAGTACTTC.

The sample holds a few counts of this clone. J is TRBJ1-4 and V is TRBV4-1, with 7 bases fitting TRBD1. With 6 bases clipped from V and 5 bases from J, the junction kept 9 bases outside the gene matches. The CDR3 has 15 amino acids. Per germline, CDR1 MGHRA and CDR2 YSYEKL. CDR3 loop: CASRPQGDPNEKLFF. The DNA for the CDR3 is TGCGCCAGCAGACCTCAGGGGGACCCAAATGAAAAACTGTTTTTT.

Worth noting for this clone: Other DNA sequences within the sample encode an identical CDR3. V gene TRBV7-6 combines with J gene TRBJ1-1; the D gene is possibly TRBD1 (5 bases). Germline V gene sequence: CDR1 SGHVS, CDR2 FNYEAQ. V was cut by 1 base and J by 1 base, with 10 bases left in between. The CDR3 length is 15 residues. DNA for the CDR3: TGTGCCAGCAGCTTAGAGCCAGGGAAGAACACTGAAGCTTTCTTT. It specifies CASSLEPGKNTEAFF.

The gene calls are TRBV25-1 and TRBJ1-5; TRBD1 is a possible D gene (5 bases). This CDR3 region has 14 residues. V lost 3 bases and J 4 bases, leaving 10 bases between the germline ends. Germline V gene sequence: CDR1 MGHDK, CDR2 SYGVNS. The CDR3 DNA is TGTGCCAGCAGTGAGGGGCCGGGTAATCAGCCCCAGCATTTT. Encoded protein: CASSEGPGNQPQHF.

This chain connects TRBV5-1 to TRBJ1-1, with D tentatively TRBD1 (5 bases). The CDR3 totals 14 residues. Deletions cut 0 bases from V and 2 bases from J, with 8 bases between. CDR1 is SGHRS, CDR2 YFSETQ, per germline. CDR3: CASSLEGINTEAFF. The CDR3 DNA reads TGCGCCAGCAGCTTGGAGGGGATTAACACTGAAGCTTTCTTT.

There are a few counts of this clone. V gene TRBV4-1 combines with J gene TRBJ1-3; the D is unclear. Trimming shortened V by 2 bases and J by 3 bases, and 20 bases separated the two germline ends. The CDR3 runs 18 residues. The germline CDR1 and CDR2 sequences are MGHRA and YSYEKL. The CDR3 bases are TGCGCCAGCAGCCAAAACGCGGGAGGGCCCACCGGTGGAAACACCATATATTTT. This gives the protein CASSQNAGGPTGGNTIYF.